These T cell receptor beta chains were read from a single sample in a study of cytomegalovirus exposure and HLA in healthy donors. Generated by immunoSEQ multiplex PCR, the TCRdb table keeps only in-frame clones and is missing some. The repertoire holds 90,000 to 140,000 clones, with around 83% as singletons. Material for sequencing was PBMCs. The source is a woman between 18 and 29 years old in good health and CMV-seropositive. Both conserved end residues are part of each CDR3. The D gene is left open where the match is weak. Only part of the rows carry a size: once, few, many, or a class if the clone is expanded.

>TRBV11-2|TRBD2|TRBJ2-3|once
TGTGCCAGCCGCTACGGGGGGGGGAGCACAGATACGCAGTATTTT
CASRYGGGSTDTQYF
>TRBV18|.|TRBJ1-1|.
TGTGCCAGCTCACCACGAGAAAGTGAAGCTTTCTTT
CASSPRESEAFF
>TRBV2|TRBD2|TRBJ2-5|.
TGTGCCAGCAGCTATAGCGTCCCGGGACTAGCGGGAGGACCAGATTTAAGAGAGACCCAGTACTTC
CASSYSVPGLAGGPDLRETQYF
>TRBV19|TRBD1|TRBJ2-6|.
TGTGCCAGTAGGCGACAGGGGGGGACCTCTGGGGCCAACGTCCTGACTTTC
CASRRQGGTSGANVLTF
>TRBV18|.|TRBJ1-1|.
TGTGCCAGCTCACCACCGGGACGGGGGGCGAGCACTGAAGCTTTCTTT
CASSPPGRGASTEAFF
>TRBV29-1|TRBD2|TRBJ2-1|.
TGCAGCGGAGCGGGAGGGCCGAATGAGCAGTTCTTC
CSGAGGPNEQFF
>TRBV5-6|.|TRBJ1-2|once
TGTGCCAGCAGCCTGGACACAGGCTACACCTTC
CASSLDTGYTF
>TRBV9|TRBD2|TRBJ2-3|once
TGTGCCAGCAGCGTAGACCAGCGGGGGGATACGCAGTATTTT
CASSVDQRGDTQYF
>TRBV6-5|TRBD1|TRBJ1-5|.
TGTGCCAGCAGTCACAGGGGGCGCGGCAATCAGCCCCAGCATTTT
CASSHRGRGNQPQHF
>TRBV6-1|.|TRBJ1-1|.
TGTGCCAGCAGTGAGACTGGGAACACTGAAGCTTTCTTT
CASSETGNTEAFF
>TRBV4-1|.|TRBJ2-7|.
TGCGCCAGCAGCCAAGATCAGGGGCTAGCTAACGAGCAGTACTTC
CASSQDQGLANEQYF
>TRBV10-3|.|TRBJ1-1|.
TGTGCCATCAGTGTGCAGGGGAACACTGAAGCTTTCTTT
CAISVQGNTEAFF
>TRBV11-3|.|TRBJ2-7|once
TGTGCCAGCAGCTTAGGCACATCCCTCACCTACGAGCAGTACTTC
CASSLGTSLTYEQYF
>TRBV6-6|TRBD2|TRBJ2-7|.
TGTGCCAGCAGAGAGCTAGCGGGGGGGTACTACGAGCAGTACTTC
CASRELAGGYYEQYF
>TRBV28|TRBD1|TRBJ2-1|.
TGTGCCACACACAGGGGGCTGGAGTGGTCCTACAATGAGCAGTTCTTC
CATHRGLEWSYNEQFF
>TRBV5-3|TRBD1|TRBJ1-1|.
TGTGCCAGAAGCTTCGCAGGGGGCCTGAACACTGAAGCTTTCTTT
CARSFAGGLNTEAFF
>TRBV11-3|TRBD1|TRBJ2-3|.
TGTGCCAGCAGCTTCCGACAGGGAGATACGCAGTATTTT
CASSFRQGDTQYF